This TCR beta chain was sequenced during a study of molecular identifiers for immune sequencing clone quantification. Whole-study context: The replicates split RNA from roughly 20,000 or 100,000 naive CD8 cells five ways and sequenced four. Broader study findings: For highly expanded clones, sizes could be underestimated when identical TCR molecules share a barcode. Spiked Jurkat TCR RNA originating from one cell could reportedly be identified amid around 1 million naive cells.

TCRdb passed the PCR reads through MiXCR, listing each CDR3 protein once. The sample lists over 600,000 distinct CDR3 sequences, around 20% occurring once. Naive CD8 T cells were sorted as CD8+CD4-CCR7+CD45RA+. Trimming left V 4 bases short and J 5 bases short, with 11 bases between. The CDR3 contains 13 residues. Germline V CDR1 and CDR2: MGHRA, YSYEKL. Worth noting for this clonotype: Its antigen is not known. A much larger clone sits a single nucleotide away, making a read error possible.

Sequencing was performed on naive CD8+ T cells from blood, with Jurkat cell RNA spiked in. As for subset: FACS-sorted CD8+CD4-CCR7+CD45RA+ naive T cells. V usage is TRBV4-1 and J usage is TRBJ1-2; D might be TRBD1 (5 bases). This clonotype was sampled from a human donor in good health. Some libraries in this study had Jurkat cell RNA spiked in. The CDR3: CASSRGEGYGYTF. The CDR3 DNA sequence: TGCGCCAGCAGCCGGGGGGAAGGGTATGGCTACACCTTC.